This T cell receptor (beta chain) is drawn from a study of control samples from healthy donors and cancer patients. This CDR3 has 16 amino acids. V was pared by 3 bases and J by 2 bases, with 14 bases between. Germline lookup yields CDR1 LGHDT and CDR2 YNNKEL (reference sequence). Profiling relied on immunoSEQ multiplex PCR, and the TCRdb table lists in-frame clones only, not all of them. Of about 120,000 clones detected, 88% appear once; the ten largest clones hold over 2%. This receptor was taken from a woman aged 70-85 years in good health. The chain recombines TRBV3-1 (or the pseudogene TRBV3-2) with TRBJ1-3, with D possibly being TRBD1 (5 bases). Material for sequencing was blood. CDR3 sequence: CASSQEGIIAGNTIYF. The DNA for the CDR3 is TGTGCCAGCAGCCAGGAGGGGATTATTGCTGGAAACACCATATATTTT.